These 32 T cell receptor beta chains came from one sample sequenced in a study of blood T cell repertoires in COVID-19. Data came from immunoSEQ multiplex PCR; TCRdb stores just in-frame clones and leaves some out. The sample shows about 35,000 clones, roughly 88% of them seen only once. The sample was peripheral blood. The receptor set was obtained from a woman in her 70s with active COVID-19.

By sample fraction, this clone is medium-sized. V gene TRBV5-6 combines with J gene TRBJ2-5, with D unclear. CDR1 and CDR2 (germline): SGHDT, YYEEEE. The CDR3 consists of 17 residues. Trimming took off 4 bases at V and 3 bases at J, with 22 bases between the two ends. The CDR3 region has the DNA TGTGCCAGCAGCATAAGCCGGGTCTCACCTAAGGAAGAGACCCAGTACTTC. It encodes CASSISRVSPKEETQYF.

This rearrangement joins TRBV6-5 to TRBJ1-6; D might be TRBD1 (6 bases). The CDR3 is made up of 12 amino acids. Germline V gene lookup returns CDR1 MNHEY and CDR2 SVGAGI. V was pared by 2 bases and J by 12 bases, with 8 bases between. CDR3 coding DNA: TGTGCCAGCAGTTACCTACAGGGACCCCTCCACTTT. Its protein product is CASSYLQGPLHF.

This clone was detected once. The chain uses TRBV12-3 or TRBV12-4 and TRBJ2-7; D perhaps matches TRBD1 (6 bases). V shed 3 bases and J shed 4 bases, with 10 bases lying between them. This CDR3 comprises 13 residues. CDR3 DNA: TGTGCCAGCAGTTTCCCGCAGGGGTACGAGCAGTACTTC. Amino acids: CASSFPQGYEQYF.

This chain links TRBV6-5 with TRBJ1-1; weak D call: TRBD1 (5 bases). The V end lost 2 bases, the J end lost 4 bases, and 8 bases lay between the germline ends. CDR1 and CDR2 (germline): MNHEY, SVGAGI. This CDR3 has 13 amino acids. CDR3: CASSYRRGTEAFF. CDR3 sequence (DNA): TGTGCCAGCAGTTACCGGAGGGGCACTGAAGCTTTCTTT.

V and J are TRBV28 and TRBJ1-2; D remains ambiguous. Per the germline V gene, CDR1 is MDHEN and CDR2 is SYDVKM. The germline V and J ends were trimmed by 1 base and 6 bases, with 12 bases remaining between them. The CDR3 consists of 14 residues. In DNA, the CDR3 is TGTGCCAGCAGTTTATTAGGGAGGGAAGATGGCTACACCTTC. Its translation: CASSLLGREDGYTF.

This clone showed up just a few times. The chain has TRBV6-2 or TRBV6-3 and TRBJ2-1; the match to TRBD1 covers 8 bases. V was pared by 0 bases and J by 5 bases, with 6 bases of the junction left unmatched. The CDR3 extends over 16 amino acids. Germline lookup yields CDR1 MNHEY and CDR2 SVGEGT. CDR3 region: CASSYSIGQGHNEQFF. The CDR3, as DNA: TGTGCCAGCAGTTACTCCATCGGACAGGGCCACAATGAGCAGTTCTTC.

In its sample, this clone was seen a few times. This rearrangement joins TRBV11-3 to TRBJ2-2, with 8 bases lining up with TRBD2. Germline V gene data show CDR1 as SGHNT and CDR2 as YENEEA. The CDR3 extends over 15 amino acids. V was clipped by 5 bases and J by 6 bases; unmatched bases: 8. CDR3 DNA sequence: TGTGCCAGCAGCCCGTCGGGGGGGCCGCCCGGGGAGCTGTTTTTT. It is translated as CASSPSGGPPGELFF.

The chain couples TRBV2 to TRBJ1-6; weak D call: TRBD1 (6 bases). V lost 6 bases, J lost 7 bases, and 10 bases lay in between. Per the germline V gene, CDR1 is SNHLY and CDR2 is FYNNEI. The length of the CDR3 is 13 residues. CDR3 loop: CASRDSPNSPLHF. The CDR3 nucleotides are TGTGCCAGCAGGGACAGCCCGAATTCACCCCTCCACTTT.

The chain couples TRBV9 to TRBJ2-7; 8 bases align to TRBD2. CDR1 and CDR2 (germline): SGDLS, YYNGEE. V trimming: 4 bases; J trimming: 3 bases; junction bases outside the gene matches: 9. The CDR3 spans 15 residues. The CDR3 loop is CASSSYPSGGYEQYF. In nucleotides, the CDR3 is TGTGCCAGCAGCTCCTACCCCAGCGGGGGCTACGAGCAGTACTTC.

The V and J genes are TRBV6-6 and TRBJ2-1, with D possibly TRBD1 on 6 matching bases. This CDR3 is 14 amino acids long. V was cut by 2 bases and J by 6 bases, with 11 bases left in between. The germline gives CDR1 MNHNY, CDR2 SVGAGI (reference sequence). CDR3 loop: CASSYPTGFNEQFF. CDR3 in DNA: TGTGCCAGCAGTTACCCCACAGGGTTCAATGAGCAGTTCTTC.

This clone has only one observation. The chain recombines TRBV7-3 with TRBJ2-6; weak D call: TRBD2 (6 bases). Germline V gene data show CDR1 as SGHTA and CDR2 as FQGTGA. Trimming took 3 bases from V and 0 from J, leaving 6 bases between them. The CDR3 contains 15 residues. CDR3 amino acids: CASSLGGSGANVLTF. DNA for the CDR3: TGTGCCAGCAGCTTGGGGGGCTCTGGGGCCAACGTCCTGACTTTC.

CDR3 bases: TGTGCCAGCAGCCAATACGGCAGGGGAACTGAAGCTTTCTTT. The encoded protein is CASSQYGRGTEAFF. The V gene is TRBV16, the J gene TRBJ1-1; maybe TRBD1 (6 bases). CDR3 length: 14 residues. CDR1 KGHSY and CDR2 FQNENV come from the germline V gene. The V gene lost 1 base and the J gene lost 5 bases, with 11 bases spanning the gap. Based on the CDR3 plus reference TRBV16 and TRBJ1-1, the full variable domain is GEEVAQTPKHLVRGEGQKAKLYCAPIKGHSYVFWYQQVLKNEFKFLISFQNENVFDETGMPKERFSAKCLPNSPCSLEIQATKLEDSAVYFCASSQYGRGTEAFFGQGTRLTVV.

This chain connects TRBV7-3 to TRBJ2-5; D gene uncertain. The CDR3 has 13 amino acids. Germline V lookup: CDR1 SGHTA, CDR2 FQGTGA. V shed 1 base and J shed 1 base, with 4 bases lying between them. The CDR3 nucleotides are TGTGCCAGCAGCTTAAGGGCCCAAGAGACCCAGTACTTC. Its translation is CASSLRAQETQYF.

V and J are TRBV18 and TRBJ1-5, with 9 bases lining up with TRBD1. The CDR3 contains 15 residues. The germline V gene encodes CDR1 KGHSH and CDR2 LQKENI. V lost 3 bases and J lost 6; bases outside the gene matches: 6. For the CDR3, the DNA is TGTGCCAGCTCACCTGGACAGGGGAATTTTCAGCCCCAGCATTTT. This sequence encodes CASSPGQGNFQPQHF.

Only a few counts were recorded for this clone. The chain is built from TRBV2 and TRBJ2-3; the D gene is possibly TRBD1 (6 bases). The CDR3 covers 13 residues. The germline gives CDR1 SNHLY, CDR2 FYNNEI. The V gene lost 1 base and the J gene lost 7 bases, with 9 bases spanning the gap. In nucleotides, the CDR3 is TGTGCCAGCAGTGAAGGGGGGCCTTATACGCAGTATTTT. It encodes CASSEGGPYTQYF.

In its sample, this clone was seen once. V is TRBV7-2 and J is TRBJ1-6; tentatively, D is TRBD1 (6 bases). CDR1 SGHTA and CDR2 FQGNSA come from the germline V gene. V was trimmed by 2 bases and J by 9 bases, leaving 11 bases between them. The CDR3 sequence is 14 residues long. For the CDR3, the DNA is TGTGCCAGCAGCTTAACAGGGTTCGCTTCACCCCTCCACTTT. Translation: CASSLTGFASPLHF. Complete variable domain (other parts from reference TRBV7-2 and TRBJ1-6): GAGVSQSPSNKVTEKGKDVELRCDPISGHTALYWYRQSLGQGLEFLIYFQGNSAPDKSGLPSDRFSAERTGGSVSTLTIQRTQQEDSAVYLCASSLTGFASPLHFGNGTRLTVT.

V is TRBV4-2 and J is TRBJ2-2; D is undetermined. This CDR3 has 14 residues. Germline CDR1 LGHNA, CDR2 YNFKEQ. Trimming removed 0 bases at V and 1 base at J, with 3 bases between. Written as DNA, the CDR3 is TGTGCCAGCAGCCAAGATCTGAACACCGGGGAGCTGTTTTTT. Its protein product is CASSQDLNTGELFF.

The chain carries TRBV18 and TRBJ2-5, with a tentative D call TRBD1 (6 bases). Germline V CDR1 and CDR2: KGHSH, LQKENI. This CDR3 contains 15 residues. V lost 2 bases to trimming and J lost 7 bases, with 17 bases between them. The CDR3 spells CASSPTQDSSGTQYF. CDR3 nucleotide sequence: TGTGCCAGCTCACCAACTCAGGACAGTTCGGGGACCCAGTACTTC.

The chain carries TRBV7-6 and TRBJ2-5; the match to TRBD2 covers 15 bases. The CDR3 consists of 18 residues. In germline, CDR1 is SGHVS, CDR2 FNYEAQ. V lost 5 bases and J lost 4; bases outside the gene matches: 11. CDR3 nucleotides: TGTGCCAGCAGCCCCCGCCGGACTAGCGGGGGGGCACGAGAGACCCAGTACTTC. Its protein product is CASSPRRTSGGARETQYF.

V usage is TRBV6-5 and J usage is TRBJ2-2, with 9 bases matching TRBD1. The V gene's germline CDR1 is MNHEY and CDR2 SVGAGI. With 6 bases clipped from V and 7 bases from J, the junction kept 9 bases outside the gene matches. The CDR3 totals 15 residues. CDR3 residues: CASRVDRGWVGELFF. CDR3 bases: TGTGCCAGCAGGGTGGACAGGGGTTGGGTCGGGGAGCTGTTTTTT.

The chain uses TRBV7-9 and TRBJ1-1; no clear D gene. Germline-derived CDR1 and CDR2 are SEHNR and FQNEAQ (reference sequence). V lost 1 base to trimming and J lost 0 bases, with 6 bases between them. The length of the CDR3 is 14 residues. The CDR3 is CASSLGGVNTEAFF. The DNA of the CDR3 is TGTGCCAGCAGCTTAGGGGGAGTGAACACTGAAGCTTTCTTT. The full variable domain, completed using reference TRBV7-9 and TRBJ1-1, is DTGVSQNPRHKITKRGQNVTFRCDPISEHNRLYWYRQTLGQGPEFLTYFQNEAQLEKSRLLSDRFSAERPKGSFSTLEIQRTEQGDSAMYLCASSLGGVNTEAFFGQGTRLTVV.

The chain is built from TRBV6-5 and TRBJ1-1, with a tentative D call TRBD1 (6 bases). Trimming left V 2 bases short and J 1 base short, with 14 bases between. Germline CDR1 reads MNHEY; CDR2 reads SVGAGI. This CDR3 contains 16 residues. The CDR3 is CASSYGTGTTNTEAFF. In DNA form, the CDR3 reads TGTGCCAGCAGTTACGGAACAGGGACCACGAACACTGAAGCTTTCTTT.

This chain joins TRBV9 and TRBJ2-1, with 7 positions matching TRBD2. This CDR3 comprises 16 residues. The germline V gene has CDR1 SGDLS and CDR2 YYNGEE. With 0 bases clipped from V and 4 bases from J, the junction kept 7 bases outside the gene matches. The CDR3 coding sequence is TGTGCCAGCAGCGTAGCCGAACTAGCGAGTTACAATGAGCAGTTCTTC. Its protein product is CASSVAELASYNEQFF.

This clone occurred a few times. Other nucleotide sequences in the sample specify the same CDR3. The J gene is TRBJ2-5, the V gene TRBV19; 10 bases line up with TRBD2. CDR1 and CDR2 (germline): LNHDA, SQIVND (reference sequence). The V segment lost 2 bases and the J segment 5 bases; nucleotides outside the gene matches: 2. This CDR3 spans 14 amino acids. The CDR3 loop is CASSILAGVETQYF. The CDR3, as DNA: TGTGCCAGTAGTATACTAGCGGGGGTTGAGACCCAGTACTTC.

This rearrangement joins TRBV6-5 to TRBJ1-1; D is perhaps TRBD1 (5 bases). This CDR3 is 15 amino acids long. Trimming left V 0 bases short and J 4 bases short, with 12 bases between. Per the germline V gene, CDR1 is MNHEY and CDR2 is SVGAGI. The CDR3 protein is CASSYSRTRPTEAFF. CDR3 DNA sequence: TGTGCCAGCAGTTACTCAAGGACACGGCCCACTGAAGCTTTCTTT.

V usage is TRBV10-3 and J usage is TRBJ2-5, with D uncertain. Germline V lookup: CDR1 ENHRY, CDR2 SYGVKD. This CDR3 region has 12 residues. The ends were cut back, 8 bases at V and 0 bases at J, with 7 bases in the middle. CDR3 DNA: TGTGCCATCGGAGATAACCAAGAGACCCAGTACTTC. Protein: CAIGDNQETQYF.

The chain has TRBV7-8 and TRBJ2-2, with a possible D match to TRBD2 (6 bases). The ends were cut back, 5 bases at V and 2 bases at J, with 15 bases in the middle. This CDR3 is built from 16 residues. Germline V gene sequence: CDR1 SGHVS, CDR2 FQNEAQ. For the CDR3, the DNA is TGTGCCAGCAGCCCCCGGGGGAATGGTAACACCGGGGAGCTGTTTTTT. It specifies CASSPRGNGNTGELFF. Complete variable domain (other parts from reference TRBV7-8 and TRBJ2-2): GAGVSQSPRYKVAKRGQDVALRCDPISGHVSLFWYQQALGQGPEFLTYFQNEAQLDKSGLPSDRFFAERPEGSVSTLKIQRTQQEDSAVYLCASSPRGNGNTGELFFGEGSRLTVL.

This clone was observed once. The CDR3 DNA follows: TGTGCTAGTGGGGTAGATAAACCCACAGATACGCAGTATTTT. It specifies CASGVDKPTDTQYF. The chain has TRBV12-5 and TRBJ2-3; the D is unclear. CDR3 length: 14 amino acids. The V and J ends lost 6 bases and 2 bases respectively, with 12 bases between them. The germline V gene encodes CDR1 LGHNT and CDR2 FRNRAP.

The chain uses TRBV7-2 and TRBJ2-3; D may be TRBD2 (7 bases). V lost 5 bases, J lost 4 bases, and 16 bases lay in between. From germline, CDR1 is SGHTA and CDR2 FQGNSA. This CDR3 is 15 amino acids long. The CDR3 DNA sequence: TGTGCCAGCAGCGTTAGACGCGGGGGCCCAGATACGCAGTATTTT. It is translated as CASSVRRGGPDTQYF.

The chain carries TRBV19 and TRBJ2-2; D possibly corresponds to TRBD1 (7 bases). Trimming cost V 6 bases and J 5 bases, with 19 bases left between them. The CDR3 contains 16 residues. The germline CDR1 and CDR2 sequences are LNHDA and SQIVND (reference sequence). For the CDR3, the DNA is TGTGCCAGTAGCGATATCGCAGGGGGGTGGACCGGGGAGCTGTTTTTT. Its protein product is CASSDIAGGWTGELFF.

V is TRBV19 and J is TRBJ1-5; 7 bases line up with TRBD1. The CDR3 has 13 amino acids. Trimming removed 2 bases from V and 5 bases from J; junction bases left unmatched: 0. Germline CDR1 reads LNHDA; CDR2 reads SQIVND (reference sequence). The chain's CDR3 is CASSIQGDQPQHF. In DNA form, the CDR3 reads TGTGCCAGTAGTATACAGGGGGATCAGCCCCAGCATTTT.

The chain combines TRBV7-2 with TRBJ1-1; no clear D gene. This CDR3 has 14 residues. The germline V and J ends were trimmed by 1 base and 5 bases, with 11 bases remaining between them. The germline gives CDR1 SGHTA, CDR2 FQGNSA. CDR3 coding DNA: TGTGCCAGCAGCTTAGGTTTGGGAGGGACTGAAGCTTTCTTT. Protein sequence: CASSLGLGGTEAFF.